This T cell receptor (beta chain) was captured by sequencing in a study of radiotherapy plus CTLA-4 blockade in lung cancer. Turning to the study itself: Disease control was present in 31% of patients, and objective responses in approximately 19%. Study-wide findings and caveats: Interferon-beta and early blood T cell clone dynamics reportedly predicted response best. Once radiotherapy plus ipilimumab had been given, TCR clones derived from tumor expanded in blood.

About this clone itself: Its antigen is undetermined.

Treatment of patients with chemo-refractory metastatic non-small-cell lung cancer consisted of focal radiation plus CTLA-4 blockade with ipilimumab. Germline V gene lookup returns CDR1 SNHLY and CDR2 FYNNEI. CDR3 length: 12 amino acids. Trimming took off 9 bases at V and 4 bases at J, with 12 bases between the two ends. Generated by immunoSEQ multiplex PCR, the TCRdb table keeps only in-frame clones and is missing some. The repertoire holds about 88,000 clones, with 72% as singletons. The rearrangement links TRBV2 to TRBJ1-2, with a tentative D call TRBD1 (5 bases). Material: peripheral blood, obtained from a patient treated with radiotherapy plus ipilimumab. This TCR was recovered from a human donor with non-small cell lung cancer that progressed on radiotherapy plus ipilimumab. Written as DNA, the CDR3 is TGTGCCAGTGCACGGGGCCCCTATGGCTACACCTTC. Its protein product is CASARGPYGYTF.